A single sample gave rise to the 25 T cell receptor beta chains below, sequenced in a study of CD8 T cell repertoires and HIV-1 epitope variants. These receptors have no identified antigens. Method: immunoSEQ multiplex PCR; TCRdb's copy keeps in-frame clones and lacks some. The sample holds about 5,600 clones, approximately 65% seen once. The sample taken for sequencing was cultured CD8+ T cells derived from PBMCs. These receptors were obtained from a male donor with HIV.

This sequence joins TRBV9 and TRBJ1-2; D perhaps matches TRBD1 (6 bases). Deletions cut 0 bases from V and 6 bases from J, with 15 bases between. The CDR3 covers 15 residues. Germline lookup yields CDR1 SGDLS and CDR2 YYNGEE. CDR3 loop: CASSVGVGGANGYTF. For the CDR3, the DNA is TGTGCCAGCAGCGTAGGAGTGGGGGGGGCGAATGGCTACACCTTC.

In its sample, this clone was seen a few times. The chain uses TRBV2 and TRBJ1-1, with 7 bases fitting TRBD1. This CDR3 is 16 amino acids long. CDR1 SNHLY and CDR2 FYNNEI come from the germline V gene. After removal of 6 bases from V and 2 bases from J, the junction contained 12 bases not matched to a gene. Here the CDR3 reads CASRRLTGLLNTEAFF. CDR3 DNA sequence: TGTGCCAGCAGGCGGTTGACAGGGCTACTAAACACTGAAGCTTTCTTT.

The J gene is TRBJ2-1, the V gene TRBV21-1; the table calls TRBD2, which could not be checked here. TRBV21-1 is tagged as a pseudogene. This CDR3 has 17 residues. The CDR3 DNA is TGTGCCAGCAGCAAAGATGGGGGGTGGGGCGACGGAGATGAGCAGTTCTTC. Translated: CASSKDGGWGDGDEQFF.

The rearrangement links TRBV19 to TRBJ1-2; D unclear. V was shortened by 3 bases and J by 8 bases, with 13 bases between the two germline ends. Germline CDR1 LNHDA, CDR2 SQIVND (reference sequence). The CDR3 is 13 residues long. This CDR3 is CASSIEEVGGYTF. CDR3 DNA sequence: TGTGCCAGTAGTATCGAGGAGGTGGGCGGCTACACCTTC.

This clone is categorized as medium-sized (0.01 to 0.1%). The rearrangement uses TRBV4-2 and TRBJ1-1; no firm D call. Per germline, CDR1 LGHNA and CDR2 YNFKEQ. The V and J ends lost 1 base and 0 bases respectively, with 0 bases between them. The CDR3 is 12 residues long. As DNA, the CDR3 is TGTGCCAGCAGCCAAGTGAACACTGAAGCTTTCTTT. It is translated as CASSQVNTEAFF.

Only one count was recorded for this clone. This chain uses TRBV19 with TRBJ1-2; TRBD1 might be the D (6 bases). CDR1 and CDR2 from the germline V gene are LNHDA and SQIVND (reference sequence). The CDR3 consists of 14 residues. Trimming cost V 7 bases and J 2 bases, with 14 bases left between them. The DNA of the CDR3 is TGTGCCAGTAACCAGGGGCAGAGAAACTATGGCTACACCTTC. Translating it yields CASNQGQRNYGYTF. The variable domain in full, completed from reference TRBV19 and TRBJ1-2, reads DGGITQSPKYLFRKEGQNVTLSCEQNLNHDAMYWYRQDPGQGLRLIYYSQIVNDFQKGDIAEGYSVSREKKESFPLTVTSAQKNPTAFYLCASNQGQRNYGYTFGSGTRLTVV.

This chain connects TRBV7-2 to TRBJ1-1; D ambiguous. Trimming removed 3 bases at V and 6 bases at J, with 8 bases between. Germline V gene data show CDR1 as SGHTA and CDR2 as FQGNSA. The length of the CDR3 is 12 residues. CDR3 residues: CASSLGNPEAFF. Here the CDR3 DNA reads TGTGCCAGCAGCTTGGGTAACCCTGAAGCTTTCTTT.

The genes are TRBV5-4 and TRBJ2-1; D is possibly TRBD1 (6 bases). V was cut by 4 bases and J by 6 bases, with 8 bases left in between. Germline lookup yields CDR1 SGHNT and CDR2 YYREEE (reference sequence). The CDR3 length is 12 residues. CDR3 nucleotide sequence: TGTGCCAGCAGCCCGACAGGCAATGAGCAGTTCTTC. This gives the protein CASSPTGNEQFF.

The chain joins TRBV6-6 to TRBJ1-1, with 7 bases matching TRBD1. V lost 5 bases to trimming and J lost 6 bases; unmatched junction nucleotides: 12. This CDR3 spans 15 amino acids. Germline lookup yields CDR1 MNHNY and CDR2 SVGAGI (reference sequence). CDR3 protein: CASSHDREETAEAFF. DNA of the CDR3: TGTGCCAGCAGTCACGACAGGGAAGAAACTGCTGAAGCTTTCTTT.

V gene TRBV5-6 combines with J gene TRBJ2-5; the D call may be TRBD1 or TRBD2 (7 bases each). This CDR3 is built from 14 residues. From germline, CDR1 is SGHDT and CDR2 YYEEEE. V lost 2 bases to trimming and J lost 4 bases, with 12 bases between them. Here the CDR3 reads CASSLAGGAETQYF. CDR3 nucleotides: TGTGCCAGCAGCTTAGCAGGGGGGGCAGAGACCCAGTACTTC.

The J gene is TRBJ2-2, the V gene TRBV5-6, with 9 bases identical to TRBD1. V dropped 6 bases and J dropped 4; count of bases not matched to a gene: 7. The CDR3 contains 15 residues. Germline CDR1 and CDR2: SGHDT and YYEEEE. The CDR3 DNA sequence: TGTGCCAGCACCGGGGACAGGGACTCCACCGGGGAGCTGTTTTTT. Its protein product is CASTGDRDSTGELFF.

The rearrangement uses TRBV7-2 and TRBJ1-3, with D maybe TRBD1 (5 bases). Trimming shortened V by 5 bases and J by 3 bases, and 14 bases separated the two germline ends. CDR3 length equals 15 residues. Germline CDR1 SGHTA, CDR2 FQGNSA. The CDR3 DNA follows: TGTGCCAGCAGCCCCGGGACGGTCCGTGGAAACACCATATATTTT. It is translated as CASSPGTVRGNTIYF.

This clone was detected only once. The chain uses TRBV7-8 and TRBJ1-5; D is uncertain. V was trimmed by 1 base and J by 5 bases, leaving 12 bases between them. CDR3 length equals 15 residues. Germline V CDR1 and CDR2: SGHVS, FQNEAQ. The CDR3, as DNA: TGTGCCAGCAGCTTAGGGGAGCTGGGAGATCAGCCCCAGCATTTT. Residues: CASSLGELGDQPQHF. The full variable domain, completed using reference TRBV7-8 and TRBJ1-5, is GAGVSQSPRYKVAKRGQDVALRCDPISGHVSLFWYQQALGQGPEFLTYFQNEAQLDKSGLPSDRFFAERPEGSVSTLKIQRTQQEDSAVYLCASSLGELGDQPQHFGDGTRLSIL.

In its sample, this clone was seen a few times. The V gene is TRBV28, the J gene TRBJ1-2; no clear D gene. This CDR3 is 14 amino acids long. CDR1 is MDHEN and CDR2 is SYDVKM in the germline V gene. Trimming removed 1 base from V and 3 bases from J, with 9 bases in between. The DNA of the CDR3 is TGTGCCAGCAGTTTATTGGAGGGAGACTATGGCTACACCTTC. Translation: CASSLLEGDYGYTF.

This clone came up a few times. The V and J genes are TRBV2 and TRBJ1-5, with D possibly being TRBD1 (6 bases). Trimming stripped 7 bases from V and 2 bases from J, with 12 bases between. This CDR3 has 14 amino acids. Germline V lookup: CDR1 SNHLY, CDR2 FYNNEI. CDR3 bases: TGTGCCAGCAAGGGGGATCGAGGCAATCAGCCCCAGCATTTT. This sequence encodes CASKGDRGNQPQHF.

The chain combines TRBV27 with TRBJ1-4; no clear D. The CDR3 is 15 residues long. Trimming pared 3 bases from V and 5 bases from J, leaving 13 bases between. Germline V CDR1 and CDR2: MNHEY, SMNVEV (reference sequence). The CDR3 DNA is TGTGCCAGCAGTTTCACCATGGACCTCAATGAAAAACTGTTTTTT. Its protein is CASSFTMDLNEKLFF.

The gene calls are TRBV19 and TRBJ2-1; D remains ambiguous. V was clipped by 5 bases and J by 7 bases, with 9 bases between them. The CDR3 has 12 amino acids. CDR1 and CDR2 (germline): LNHDA, SQIVND (reference sequence). This CDR3 reads CASSASLNEQFF. CDR3 coding DNA: TGTGCCAGTAGTGCATCCCTAAATGAGCAGTTCTTC.

The chain combines TRBV6-1 with TRBJ1-5, with D hard to call. Trimming took 3 bases from V and 3 from J, leaving 15 bases between them. The germline V gene has CDR1 MNHNS and CDR2 SASEGT. CDR3 size: 16 residues. CDR3: CASSDMGLYNNQPQHF. Here the CDR3 DNA reads TGTGCCAGCAGTGATATGGGGTTGTATAACAATCAGCCCCAGCATTTT.

This clone is deemed large. The gene calls are TRBV28 and TRBJ1-1; D is possibly TRBD1 (6 bases). The CDR3 covers 14 residues. Germline V gene lookup returns CDR1 MDHEN and CDR2 SYDVKM. With 10 bases removed from V and 1 base from J, the gap between germline ends came to 16 bases. CDR3 nucleotide sequence: TGTGCCACCTTTCCGACAGGCTCGAACACTGAAGCTTTCTTT. Translating gives CATFPTGSNTEAFF.

About this clone itself: Different DNA sequences within this sample yield the same CDR3. V and J are TRBV5-8 and TRBJ2-3; TRBD2 aligns across 10 bases. J was trimmed by 2 bases and V by 4 bases; bases with no gene match: 7. CDR1 is SGHTS and CDR2 is YDEGEE in the germline V gene. The CDR3 length is 16 residues. The CDR3 DNA follows: TGTGCCAGCAGCCCTACTAGCGGGGTCGCCACAGATACGCAGTATTTT. It specifies CASSPTSGVATDTQYF.

The genes are TRBV6-5 and TRBJ1-1; D is unclear. Looked up from germline, CDR1 is MNHEY and CDR2 is SVGAGI. CDR3 length: 13 residues. Trimming took 0 bases from V and 1 from J, leaving 3 bases between them. In DNA form, the CDR3 reads TGTGCCAGCAGTTACTCGGAGAACACTGAAGCTTTCTTT. Amino acids: CASSYSENTEAFF.

This chain links TRBV4-3 with TRBJ2-3; 12 bases match TRBD2. This CDR3 contains 21 residues. CDR1 LGHNA and CDR2 YSLEER come from the germline V gene. Trimming at V came to 0 bases and at J to 2 bases, leaving 15 bases not matched to a gene. The CDR3 here is CASSQDRRGLAGGTFTDTQYF. The CDR3 nucleotides read TGCGCCAGCAGCCAAGATCGTCGGGGCCTAGCGGGGGGGACTTTCACAGATACGCAGTATTTT.

J is TRBJ1-4 and V is TRBV7-2, with TRBD1 matching over 9 bases. This CDR3 has 14 amino acids. Germline CDR1 is SGHTA and CDR2 is FQGNSA. V trimming: 3 bases; J trimming: 7 bases; junction bases outside the gene matches: 3. The CDR3 sequence is CASSFTGGSEKLFF. CDR3 nucleotides: TGTGCCAGCAGCTTTACAGGGGGCAGTGAAAAACTGTTTTTT. Looking up the rest from reference TRBV7-2 and TRBJ1-4 gives the full variable domain: GAGVSQSPSNKVTEKGKDVELRCDPISGHTALYWYRQSLGQGLEFLIYFQGNSAPDKSGLPSDRFSAERTGGSVSTLTIQRTQQEDSAVYLCASSFTGGSEKLFFGSGTQLSVL.

The chain combines TRBV7-9 with TRBJ2-7, with D perhaps TRBD1 (8 bases). The CDR3 contains 14 residues. Trimming shortened V by 2 bases and J by 6 bases, and 14 bases separated the two germline ends. CDR1 SEHNR and CDR2 FQNEAQ come from the germline V gene (reference sequence). This chain's CDR3 is CASSLNRGEGEQYF. CDR3 DNA: TGTGCCAGCAGCTTAAACAGGGGGGAGGGCGAGCAGTACTTC.

This clone appeared once. This sequence joins TRBV7-2 and TRBJ2-5; tentative D call: TRBD2 (7 bases). Germline V gene sequence: CDR1 SGHTA, CDR2 FQGNSA. The CDR3 length is 16 residues. V was shortened by 4 bases and J by 5 bases, with 20 bases between the two germline ends. CDR3 DNA: TGTGCCAGCAGCTCCGCGTCGTGGGGGGGCCTGGAGACCCAGTACTTC. This translates into CASSSASWGGLETQYF. Drawing the rest from reference TRBV7-2 and TRBJ2-5, the complete variable domain is GAGVSQSPSNKVTEKGKDVELRCDPISGHTALYWYRQSLGQGLEFLIYFQGNSAPDKSGLPSDRFSAERTGGSVSTLTIQRTQQEDSAVYLCASSSASWGGLETQYFGPGTRLLVL.